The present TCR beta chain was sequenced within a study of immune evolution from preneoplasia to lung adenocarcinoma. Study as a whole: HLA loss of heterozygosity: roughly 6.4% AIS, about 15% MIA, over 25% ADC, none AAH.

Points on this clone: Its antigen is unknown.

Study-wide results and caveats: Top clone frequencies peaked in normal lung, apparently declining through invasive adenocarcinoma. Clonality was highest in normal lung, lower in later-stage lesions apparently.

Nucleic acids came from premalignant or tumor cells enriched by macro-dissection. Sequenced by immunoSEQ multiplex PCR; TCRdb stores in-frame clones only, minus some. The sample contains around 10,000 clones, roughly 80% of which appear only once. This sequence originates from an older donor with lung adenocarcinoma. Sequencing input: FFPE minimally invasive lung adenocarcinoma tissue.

CDR3 nucleotides: TGTGCCAGCAGTGACCAAGGGAGTACGACCGGGGAGCTGTTTTTT. Its protein is CASSDQGSTTGELFF. The rearrangement links TRBV2 to TRBJ2-2, with a tentative D call TRBD2 (5 bases). The CDR3 extends over 15 amino acids. Germline V gene sequence: CDR1 SNHLY, CDR2 FYNNEI. V lost 3 bases to trimming and J lost 5 bases, with 13 bases between them.